The T cell receptor beta chain under discussion was sequenced for a study of glioma-infiltrating T cells after dendritic cell vaccination. Germline lookup yields CDR1 MNHNS and CDR2 SASEGT. V was trimmed by 3 bases and J by 0 bases, leaving 8 bases between them. This CDR3 is built from 14 residues. Only in-frame clones appear in the TCRdb table, and some are missing; sequencing was by immunoSEQ multiplex PCR. The table lists 100,000 or so clones, 90% of them singletons. The time point was: after dendritic cell vaccination, including at tumor progression/relapse. V and J are TRBV6-1 and TRBJ1-1; D is unclear. The sample was blood, taken after dendritic cell vaccination. The sequence derives from a human donor with glioblastoma. The CDR3 DNA sequence: TGTGCCAGCAGTGAGTCTCGGGTGAACACTGAAGCTTTCTTT. This translates into CASSESRVNTEAFF.